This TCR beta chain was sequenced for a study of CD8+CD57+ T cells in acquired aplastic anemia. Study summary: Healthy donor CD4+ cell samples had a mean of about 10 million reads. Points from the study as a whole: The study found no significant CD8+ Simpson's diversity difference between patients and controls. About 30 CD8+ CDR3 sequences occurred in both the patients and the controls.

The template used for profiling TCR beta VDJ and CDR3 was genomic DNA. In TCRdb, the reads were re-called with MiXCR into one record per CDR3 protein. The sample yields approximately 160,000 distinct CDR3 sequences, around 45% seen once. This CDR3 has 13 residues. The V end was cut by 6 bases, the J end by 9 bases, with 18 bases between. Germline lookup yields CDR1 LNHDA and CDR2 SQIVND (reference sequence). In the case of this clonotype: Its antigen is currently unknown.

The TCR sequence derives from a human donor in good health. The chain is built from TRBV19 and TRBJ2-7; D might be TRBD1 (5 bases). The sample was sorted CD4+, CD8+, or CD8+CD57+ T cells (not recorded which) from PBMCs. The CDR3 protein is CASRARDWPWQYF. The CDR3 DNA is TGTGCCAGTAGGGCCAGGGATTGGCCTTGGCAGTACTTC. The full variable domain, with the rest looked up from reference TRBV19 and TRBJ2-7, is DGGITQSPKYLFRKEGQNVTLSCEQNLNHDAMYWYRQDPGQGLRLIYYSQIVNDFQKGDIAEGYSVSREKKESFPLTVTSAQKNPTAFYLCASRARDWPWQYFGPGTRLTVT.